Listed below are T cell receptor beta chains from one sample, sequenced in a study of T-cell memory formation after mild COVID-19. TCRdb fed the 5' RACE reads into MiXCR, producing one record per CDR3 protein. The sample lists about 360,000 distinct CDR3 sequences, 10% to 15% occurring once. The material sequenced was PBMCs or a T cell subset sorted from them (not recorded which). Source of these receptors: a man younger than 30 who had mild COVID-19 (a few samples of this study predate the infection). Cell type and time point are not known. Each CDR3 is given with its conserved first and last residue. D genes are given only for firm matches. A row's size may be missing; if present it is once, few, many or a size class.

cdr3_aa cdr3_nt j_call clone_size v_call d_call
CATSRDERLYGYTF TGTGCCACCAGCAGGGACGAACGCCTCTATGGCTACACCTTC TRBJ1-2 few TRBV15 NA
CASKRETIRNHNEQFF TGTGCCAGCAAAAGGGAGACTATCCGCAATCACAATGAGCAGTTCTTC TRBJ2-1 NA TRBV28 NA
CASRDRYSNQPQHF TGTGCCAGCAGGGACAGGTATAGCAATCAGCCCCAGCATTTT TRBJ1-5 few TRBV6-2/TRBV6-3 TRBD1
CASSSGGAIHGYTF TGTGCCAGCAGCTCCGGAGGAGCGATCCATGGCTACACCTTC TRBJ1-2 NA TRBV5-4 NA
CASSFTNQPQHF TGTGCCAGCAGTTTTACGAATCAGCCCCAGCATTTT TRBJ1-5 many TRBV28 NA
CASRRGNEKLFF TGTGCCAGCCGCCGGGGGAATGAAAAACTGTTTTTT TRBJ1-4 few TRBV6-1 NA
CASSQRGTETGEQYF TGCGCCAGCAGCCAGCGTGGGACAGAGACAGGCGAGCAGTACTTC TRBJ2-7 many TRBV4-1 TRBD1
CASSPTGPQVALPNPGYTF TGTGCCAGCAGCCCCACGGGTCCGCAGGTGGCCCTTCCCAACCCGGGCTACACCTTC TRBJ1-2 NA TRBV7-8 NA
CASSHGSTGGLSYNEQFF TGTGCCAGCAGCCATGGTTCAACTGGGGGACTCTCCTACAATGAGCAGTTCTTC TRBJ2-1 few TRBV3-1 NA
CASSLFEVEAFF TGTGCCAGCAGCTTGTTCGAGGTGGAAGCTTTCTTT TRBJ1-1 few TRBV5-5 NA
CASRRAGEKNTQYF TGTGCCAGCAGAAGAGCGGGGGAGAAAAATACGCAGTATTTT TRBJ2-3 NA TRBV7-2 TRBD2
CAISERTGGQPQHF TGTGCCATCAGTGAGAGAACAGGGGGTCAGCCCCAGCATTTT TRBJ1-5 few TRBV10-3 TRBD1
CASSPRPGTGDYGYTF TGTGCCAGCAGCCCTCGTCCCGGGACAGGGGACTATGGCTACACCTTC TRBJ1-2 NA TRBV12-3/TRBV12-4 TRBD1
CAASGSSYNEQFF TGTGCCGCTAGCGGCAGCTCCTACAATGAGCAGTTCTTC TRBJ2-1 few TRBV12-3/TRBV12-4 TRBD2
CASSDVAGGREQYF TGTGCCAGCAGTGACGTAGCGGGGGGGCGAGAGCAGTACTTC TRBJ2-7 few TRBV2 TRBD2
CAISDSRTGVTEAFF TGTGCCATCAGTGATTCCCGGACAGGGGTCACTGAAGCTTTCTTT TRBJ1-1 few TRBV10-3 TRBD1
CASRHRTYTGELFF TGTGCCAGCAGGCACAGGACTTACACCGGGGAGCTGTTTTTT TRBJ2-2 few TRBV6-2/TRBV6-3 NA